This T cell receptor beta chain is from a study of blood T cell repertoires in COVID-19. Study-wide background: From the United States, Italy and Spain came samples of acute and convalescent COVID-19.

Participant age was about 18 to 95 years, and participants resided in roughly 25 US areas. Original analysis: Using reference gene primer amplification, nucleated cell counts were estimated. Libraries were prepared by immunoSEQ multiplex PCR; TCRdb keeps only in-frame clonotypes and omits some of them. D and trimming come from the DNA, and the V and J calls and clone size come from that table. The sample carries 150,000 or so clones, 87% recorded once. Germline CDR1 reads MNHEY; CDR2 reads SVGEGT. The V end lost 6 bases, the J end lost 0 bases, and 12 bases lay between the germline ends. The CDR3 runs to 14 residues.

The chain couples TRBV6-2 or TRBV6-3 to TRBJ2-7; the D gene is possibly TRBD2 (6 bases). Sequencing was carried out using PBMCs or T cells enriched from blood (not recorded which). This receptor was identified in a woman aged 40 to 55 who had been exposed to COVID-19. In DNA form, the CDR3 reads TGTGCCAGCAGCAAAGGGGACTCCTCCTACGAGCAGTACTTC. Translated: CASSKGDSSYEQYF.